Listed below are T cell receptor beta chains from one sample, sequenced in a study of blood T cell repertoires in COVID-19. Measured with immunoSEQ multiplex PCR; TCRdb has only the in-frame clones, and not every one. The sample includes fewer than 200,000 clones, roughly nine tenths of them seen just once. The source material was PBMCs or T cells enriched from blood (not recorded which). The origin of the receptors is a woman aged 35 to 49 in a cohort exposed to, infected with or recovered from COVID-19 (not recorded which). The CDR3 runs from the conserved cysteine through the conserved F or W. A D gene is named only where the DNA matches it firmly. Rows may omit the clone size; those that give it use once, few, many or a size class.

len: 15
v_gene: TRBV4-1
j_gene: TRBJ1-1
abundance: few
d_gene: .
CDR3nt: TGCGCCAGCAGCCAAGATCTGGCTTTGAACACTGAAGCTTTCTTT
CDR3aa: CASSQDLALNTEAFF

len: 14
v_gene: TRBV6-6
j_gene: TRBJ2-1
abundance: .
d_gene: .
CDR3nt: TGTGCCAGCAGTTACCCCGGCGGCGAGGGTGAGCAGTTCTTC
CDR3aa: CASSYPGGEGEQFF

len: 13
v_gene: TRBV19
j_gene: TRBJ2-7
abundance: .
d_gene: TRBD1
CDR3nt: TGTGCCAGTACTACTTCACAGGGGGCCGAGCAGTACTTC
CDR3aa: CASTTSQGAEQYF

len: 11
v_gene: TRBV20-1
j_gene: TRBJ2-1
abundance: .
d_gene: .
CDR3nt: TGCAGTGCTAGGTGGGGTCCCCACGGGATCTTC
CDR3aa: CSARWGPHGIF

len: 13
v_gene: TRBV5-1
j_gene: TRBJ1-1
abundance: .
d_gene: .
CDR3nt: TGCGCCAGCAGCCTCGACAGGTTCGCTGAAGCTTTCTTT
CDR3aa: CASSLDRFAEAFF

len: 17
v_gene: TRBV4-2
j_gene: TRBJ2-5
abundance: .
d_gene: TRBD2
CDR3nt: TGTGCCAGCAGCCCAAGGACTAGCGGGGGCAACCAAGAGACCCAGTACTTC
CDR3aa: CASSPRTSGGNQETQYF

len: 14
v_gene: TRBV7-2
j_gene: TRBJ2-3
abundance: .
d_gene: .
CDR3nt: TGTGCCAGCAGCTTAGTATCCAGCACAGATACGCAGTATTTT
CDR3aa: CASSLVSSTDTQYF

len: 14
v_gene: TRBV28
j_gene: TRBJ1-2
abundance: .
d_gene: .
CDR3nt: TGTGCCAGCAGTTTACCACAGGTTAACTATGGCTACACCTTC
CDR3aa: CASSLPQVNYGYTF

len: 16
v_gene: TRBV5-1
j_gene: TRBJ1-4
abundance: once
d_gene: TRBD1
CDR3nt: TGCGCCAGCAGCTTGACAAAAGGACAGGCAGGGGAAAAACTGTTTTTT
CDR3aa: CASSLTKGQAGEKLFF

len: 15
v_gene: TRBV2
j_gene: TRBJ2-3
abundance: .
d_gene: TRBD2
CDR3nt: TGTGCCAGCACCGGGACTAGCGGAGACACAGATACGCAGTATTTT
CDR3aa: CASTGTSGDTDTQYF

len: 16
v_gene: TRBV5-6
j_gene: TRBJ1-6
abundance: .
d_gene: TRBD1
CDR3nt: TGTGCCAGCAGTCCCGGACAGGGCGACCTTAATTCACCCCTCCACTTT
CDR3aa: CASSPGQGDLNSPLHF

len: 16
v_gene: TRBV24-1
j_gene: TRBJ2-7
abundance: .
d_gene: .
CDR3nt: TGTGCCACCAGTGATCACACTAGGGGGAGCTCCTACGAGCAGTACTTC
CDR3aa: CATSDHTRGSSYEQYF

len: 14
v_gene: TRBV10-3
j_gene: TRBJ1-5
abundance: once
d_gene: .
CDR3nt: TGTGCCATCTCCGCTGACAGTAGCAATCAGCCCCAGCATTTT
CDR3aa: CAISADSSNQPQHF

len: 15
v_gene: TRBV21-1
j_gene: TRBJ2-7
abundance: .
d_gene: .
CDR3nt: TGTGCCAGCAGCAAGGGGTACATGGGGAGGTACGAGCAGTACTTC
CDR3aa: CASSKGYMGRYEQYF

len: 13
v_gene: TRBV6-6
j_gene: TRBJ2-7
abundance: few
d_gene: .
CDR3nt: TGTGCCAGCAGTAGCGCGCAGACCTACGAGCAGTACTTC
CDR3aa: CASSSAQTYEQYF

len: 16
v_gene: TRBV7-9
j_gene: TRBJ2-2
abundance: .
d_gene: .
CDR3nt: TGTGCCAGCAGCTTAAATGTCAGGGGTCGAACCGGGGAGCTGTTTTTT
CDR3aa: CASSLNVRGRTGELFF

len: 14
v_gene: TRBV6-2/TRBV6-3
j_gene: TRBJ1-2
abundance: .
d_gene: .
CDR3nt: TGTGCCAGCAGTTACGACGGACAGCAGTATGGCTACACCTTC
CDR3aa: CASSYDGQQYGYTF

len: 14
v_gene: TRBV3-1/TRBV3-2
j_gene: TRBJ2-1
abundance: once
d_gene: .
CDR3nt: TGTGCCAGCAGCCCGATTCCCGGGACTAATGAGCAGTTCTTC
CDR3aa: CASSPIPGTNEQFF

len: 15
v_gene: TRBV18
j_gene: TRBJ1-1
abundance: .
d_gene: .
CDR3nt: TGTGCCAGCTCACCATTTGAAGGGAGAGCGACTGAAGCTTTCTTT
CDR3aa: CASSPFEGRATEAFF

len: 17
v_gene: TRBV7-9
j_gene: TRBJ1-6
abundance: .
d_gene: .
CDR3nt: TGTGCCAGCAGCCTGGGACTACTGAGCTCCTATAATTCACCCCTCCACTTT
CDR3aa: CASSLGLLSSYNSPLHF

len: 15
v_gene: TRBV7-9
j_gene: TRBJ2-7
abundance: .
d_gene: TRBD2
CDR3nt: TGTGCCAGCAGCCCCCCTAGCGGGAAAATGCACGAGCAGTACTTC
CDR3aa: CASSPPSGKMHEQYF